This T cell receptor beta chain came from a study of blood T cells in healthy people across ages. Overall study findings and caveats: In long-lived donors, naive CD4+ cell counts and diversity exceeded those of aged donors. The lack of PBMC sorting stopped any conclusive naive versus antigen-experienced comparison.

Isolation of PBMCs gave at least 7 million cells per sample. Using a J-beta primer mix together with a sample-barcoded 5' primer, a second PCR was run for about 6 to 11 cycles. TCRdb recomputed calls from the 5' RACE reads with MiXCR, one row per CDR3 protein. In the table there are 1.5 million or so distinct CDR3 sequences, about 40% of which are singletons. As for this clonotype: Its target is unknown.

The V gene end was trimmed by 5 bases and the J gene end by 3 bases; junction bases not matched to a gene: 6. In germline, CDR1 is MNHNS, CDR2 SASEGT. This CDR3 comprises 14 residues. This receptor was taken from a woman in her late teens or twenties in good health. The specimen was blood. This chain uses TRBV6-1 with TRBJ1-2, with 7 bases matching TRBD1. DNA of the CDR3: TGTGCCAGCAGTCGACAGGGATGGGACTATGGCTACACCTTC. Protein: CASSRQGWDYGYTF.